This record concerns one T cell receptor (beta chain) sequence. No antigen is known for it. Other DNA sequences within the sample encode an identical CDR3. With 3 bases clipped from V and 6 bases from J, the junction kept 2 bases outside the gene matches. CDR3 length: 14 amino acids. Germline V gives CDR1 MNHEY, CDR2 SVGAGI. This sample was taken from a study of cytomegalovirus exposure and HLA in healthy donors. Findings of the study overall: When analyzed later, a missense DCLRE1C variant was found to be linked to TCR beta V- and J-gene trimming.

13 Jbeta primers and 60 Vbeta primers were used for the PCR. Using immunoSEQ multiplex PCR, the repertoire was profiled, and TCRdb retains in-frame clones only, with some absent. The sample carries 95,000 to 150,000 clones, 65% to 80% recorded once. The chain carries TRBV6-5 and TRBJ1-5, with TRBD1 matching 10 bases. The receptor was isolated from a woman in her forties in good health and CMV-seropositive. Sequencing was done on a sample of PBMCs. As DNA, the CDR3 is TGTGCCAGCAGTTATGGACAGGGGGGTCAGCCCCAGCATTTT. Translated: CASSYGQGGQPQHF.